This T cell receptor (beta chain) derives from a study of T cells in Graves' hyperthyroidism and ophthalmopathy. Regarding the study as a whole: Stable hyperthyroidism and ophthalmopathy were separated using 13 V-J signatures.

Amplified regions were TCR beta CDR3 sequences from RNA transcripts. The primer set for the first-round RT-PCR of the TCR CDR3 was HTBI. TCRdb fed the multiplex PCR reads into MiXCR, producing one record per CDR3 protein. The sample yields about 500,000 distinct CDR3 sequences, about 16% seen once. This clonotype was seen more than once but under ten times. The antigen is not known. Patients affected by ophthalmopathy presented a Clinical Activity Score of at least 3, a NOSPECS grade of at least 4, and disease duration below 3 months. Cells are PBMCs isolated from about 10 ml of fresh blood. The CDR3 loop spans 18 amino acids. Trimming took 0 bases from V and 1 from J; bases not matched to a gene: 5. Germline values: CDR1 SGHRS, CDR2 YFSETQ.

The source material was blood. V is TRBV5-1 and J is TRBJ2-3, with 13 bases aligning to TRBD2. This clonotype originated in a woman aged 25 to 39 with Graves' ophthalmopathy. Here the CDR3 reads CASSLVGTSGTGTDTQYF. In nucleotides, the CDR3 is TGCGCCAGCAGCTTGGTCGGGACTAGCGGGACAGGCACAGATACGCAGTATTTT.